The subject of this entry is one T cell receptor beta chain. The CDR3 has 13 amino acids. From germline, CDR1 is SQVTM and CDR2 ANQGSEA. Trimming took 7 bases from V and 0 from J; bases not matched to a gene: 5. Authors' methods: Amplification from reference gene primers served as the basis for estimated nucleated cell counts. TCRdb keeps only in-frame clones here, not all; method: immunoSEQ multiplex PCR. The V and J calls and clone size were taken over from that table, and D and trimming were inferred from the DNA. The table records about 73,000 clones, 80% to 85% of them present only once. The record originates from a study of blood T cell repertoires in COVID-19. Looking at the study overall: Spain, Italy and the United States supplied samples that represented acute and convalescent COVID-19. T cells, B-cell-depleted T cells, or PBMCs provided the cDNA or gDNA that served as material.

The chain recombines TRBV29-1 with TRBJ1-1; TRBD1 agrees at 7 bases. Specimen: peripheral blood. This sequence was found in a man older than 75 with active or convalescent COVID-19. The CDR3 sequence is CSAWTGMNTEAFF. CDR3 in DNA: TGCAGCGCCTGGACAGGAATGAACACTGAAGCTTTCTTT.